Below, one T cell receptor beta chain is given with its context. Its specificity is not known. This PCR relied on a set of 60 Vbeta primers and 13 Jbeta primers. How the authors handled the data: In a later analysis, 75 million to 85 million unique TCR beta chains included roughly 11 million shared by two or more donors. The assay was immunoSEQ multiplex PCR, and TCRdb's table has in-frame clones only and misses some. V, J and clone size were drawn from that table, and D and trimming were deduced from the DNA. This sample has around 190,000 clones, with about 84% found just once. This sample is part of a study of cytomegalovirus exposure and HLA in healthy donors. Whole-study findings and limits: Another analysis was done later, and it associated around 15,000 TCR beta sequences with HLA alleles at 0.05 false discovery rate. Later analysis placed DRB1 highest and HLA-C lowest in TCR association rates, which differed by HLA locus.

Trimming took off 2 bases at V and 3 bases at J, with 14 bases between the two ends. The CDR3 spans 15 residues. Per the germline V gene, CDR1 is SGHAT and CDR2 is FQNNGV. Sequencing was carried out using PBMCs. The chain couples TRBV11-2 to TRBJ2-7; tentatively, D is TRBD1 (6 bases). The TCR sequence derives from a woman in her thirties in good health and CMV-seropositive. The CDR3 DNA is TGTGCCAGCAGCTTAACTCTCGGGACAAACTACGAGCAGTACTTC. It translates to CASSLTLGTNYEQYF.